Given below is one TCR beta chain in context. Measured with immunoSEQ multiplex PCR; TCRdb has only the in-frame clones, and not every one. The sample includes fewer than 900,000 clones, roughly nine tenths of them seen just once. Treatment reported: roughly 20 received Ad26.COV2.S at low or high dose, single or two shots; 5 received placebo; per-sample allocation not given. Vaccine and placebo recipients were sampled on day 63 after the first injection. J was trimmed by 5 bases and V by 5 bases; bases with no gene match: 8. The CDR3 contains 15 residues. Germline CDR1 is SGHTA and CDR2 is FQGNSA. The data are from a study of Ad26.COV2.S vaccination and SARS-CoV-2 variants.

This chain uses TRBV7-2 with TRBJ1-5; 8 bases fit TRBD1. The TCR sequence derives from a person between 18 and 59 years old who received the Ad26.COV2.S COVID-19 vaccine or a placebo. Source: peripheral blood, taken in a trial of Ad26.COV2.S vaccine versus placebo. CDR3 nucleotide sequence: TGTGCCAGCAGCCTCCGGACAGGGCCCCATCAGCCCCAGCATTTT. It specifies CASSLRTGPHQPQHF.